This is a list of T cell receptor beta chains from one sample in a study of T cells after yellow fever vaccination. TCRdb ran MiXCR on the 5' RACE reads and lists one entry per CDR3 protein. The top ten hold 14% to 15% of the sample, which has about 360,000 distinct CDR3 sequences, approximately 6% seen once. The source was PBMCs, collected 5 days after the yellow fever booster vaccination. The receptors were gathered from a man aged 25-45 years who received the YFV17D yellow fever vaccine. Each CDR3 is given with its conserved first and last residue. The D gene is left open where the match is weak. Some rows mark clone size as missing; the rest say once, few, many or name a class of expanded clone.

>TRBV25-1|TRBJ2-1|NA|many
CASTRGVGYNEQFF
TGTGCCAGCACGAGGGGGGTCGGCTACAATGAGCAGTTCTTC
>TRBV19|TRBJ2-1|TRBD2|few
CAGIGLAANEQFF
TGTGCGGGAATAGGGCTAGCGGCAAATGAGCAGTTCTTC
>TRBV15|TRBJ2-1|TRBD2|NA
CATSASGWAWSNEQFF
TGTGCCACCAGCGCTAGCGGTTGGGCCTGGAGCAATGAGCAGTTCTTC
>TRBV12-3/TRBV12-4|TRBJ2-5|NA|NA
CASHSTFDIDQETQYF
TGTGCCAGCCACTCTACTTTTGATATCGACCAAGAGACCCAGTACTTC
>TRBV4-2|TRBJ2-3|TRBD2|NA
CASSQDTGGDTQYF
TGTGCCAGCAGCCAAGATACGGGGGGAGATACGCAGTATTTT
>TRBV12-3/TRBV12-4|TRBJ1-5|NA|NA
CASSPSNQPQHF
TGTGCCAGCAGTCCTAGCAATCAGCCCCAGCATTTT
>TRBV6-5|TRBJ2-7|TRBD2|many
CASSYSTSGYEQYF
TGTGCCAGCAGTTACTCAACTAGCGGCTACGAGCAGTACTTC
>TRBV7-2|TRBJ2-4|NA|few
CASSSLEMTKNIQYF
TGTGCCAGCAGCTCTCTGGAAATGACCAAAAACATTCAGTACTTC
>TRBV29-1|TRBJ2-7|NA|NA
CSVEGYSYEQYF
TGCAGCGTTGAGGGTTACTCCTACGAGCAGTACTTC
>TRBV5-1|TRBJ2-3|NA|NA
CASRRTSVTDTQYF
TGCGCCAGCCGCAGGACAAGCGTAACGGATACGCAGTATTTT
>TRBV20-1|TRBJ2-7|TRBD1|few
CSARTRTGSEQYF
TGCAGTGCTAGGACTAGGACAGGGTCCGAGCAGTACTTC
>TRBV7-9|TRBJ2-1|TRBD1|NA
CASSSPTGNYNEQFF
TGTGCCAGCAGCTCTCCGACAGGGAACTACAATGAGCAGTTCTTC
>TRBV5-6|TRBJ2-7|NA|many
CASSFSLAGHEQYF
TGTGCCAGCAGCTTTAGTCTGGCGGGCCACGAGCAGTACTTC
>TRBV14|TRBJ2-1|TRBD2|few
CASSRPTSGRRHEQFF
TGTGCCAGCAGCCGCCCGACTAGCGGGAGGAGACATGAGCAGTTCTTC
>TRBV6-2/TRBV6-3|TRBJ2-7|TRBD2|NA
CASKYRTSYYEQYF
TGTGCCAGCAAATACCGGACTAGCTACTACGAGCAGTACTTC
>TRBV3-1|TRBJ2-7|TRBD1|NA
CASSQLPTGQGAYEQYF
TGTGCCAGCAGCCAACTCCCTACGGGACAGGGGGCCTACGAGCAGTACTTC
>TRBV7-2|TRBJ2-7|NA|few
CASSLARTYEQYF
TGTGCCAGCAGCTTAGCCAGGACCTACGAGCAGTACTTC
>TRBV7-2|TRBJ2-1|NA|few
CASSLAVGDTNNEQFF
TGTGCCAGCAGCTTAGCGGTTGGGGACACTAACAATGAGCAGTTCTTC
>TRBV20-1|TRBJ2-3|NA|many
CSASETLTDTQYF
TGCAGTGCTAGCGAGACCCTCACAGATACGCAGTATTTT
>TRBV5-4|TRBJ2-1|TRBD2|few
CASSLMFDSSAGGYNEQFF
TGTGCCAGCAGCTTGATGTTCGACAGCTCAGCGGGAGGCTACAATGAGCAGTTCTTC
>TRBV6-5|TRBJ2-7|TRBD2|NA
CASSYGLAGQGYEQYF
TGTGCCAGCAGTTACGGACTAGCGGGACAGGGATACGAGCAGTACTTC
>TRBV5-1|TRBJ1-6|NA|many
CASSLSTNSPLHF
TGCGCCAGCAGCCTATCAACTAATTCACCCCTCCACTTT
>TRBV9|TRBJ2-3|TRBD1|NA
CASSVQGADTQYF
TGTGCCAGCAGCGTGCAGGGGGCGGATACGCAGTATTTT
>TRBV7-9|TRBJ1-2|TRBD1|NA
CASSLGGQVYGYTF
TGTGCCAGCAGCTTAGGCGGACAGGTTTATGGCTACACCTTC
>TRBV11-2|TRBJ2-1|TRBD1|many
CASSLVDIQGAPYNEQFF
TGTGCCAGCAGCTTAGTGGACATACAGGGGGCTCCCTACAATGAGCAGTTCTTC
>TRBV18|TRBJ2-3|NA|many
CASSPNAGDTQYF
TGTGCCAGCTCACCAAATGCTGGGGATACGCAGTATTTT
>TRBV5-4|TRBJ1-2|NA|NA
CASSPVQGNYGYTF
TGTGCCAGCAGCCCTGTCCAGGGGAACTATGGCTACACCTTC
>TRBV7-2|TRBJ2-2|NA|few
CASSGTGIANTGELFF
TGTGCCAGCAGCGGAACAGGCATTGCGAACACCGGGGAGCTGTTTTTT
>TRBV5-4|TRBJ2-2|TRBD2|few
CASSQGLAGSAGELFF
TGTGCCAGCAGCCAGGGACTAGCGGGGTCGGCCGGGGAGCTGTTTTTT
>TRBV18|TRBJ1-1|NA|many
CASSLGAVNTEAFF
TGTGCCAGCTCACTCGGGGCCGTGAACACTGAAGCTTTCTTT
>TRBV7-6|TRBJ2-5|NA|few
CASSPLVEQETQYF
TGTGCCAGCAGCCCCCTGGTAGAGCAAGAGACCCAGTACTTC
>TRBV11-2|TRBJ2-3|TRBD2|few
CASSPAGTSGDTQYF
TGTGCCAGCAGCCCGGCCGGGACTAGCGGAGATACGCAGTATTTT
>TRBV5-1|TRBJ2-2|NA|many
CASSLQVSNTGELFF
TGCGCCAGCAGCTTACAGGTCTCGAACACCGGGGAGCTGTTTTTT
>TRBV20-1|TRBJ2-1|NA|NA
CSAREEALSYNEQFF
TGCAGTGCTAGAGAGGAGGCGCTCTCCTACAATGAGCAGTTCTTC
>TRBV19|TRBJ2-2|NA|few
CASSNQWSGELFF
TGTGCCAGTAGTAACCAGTGGTCCGGGGAGCTGTTTTTT
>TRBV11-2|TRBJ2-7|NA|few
CASSLEAGTTYEQYF
TGTGCCAGCAGCTTAGAGGCAGGTACCACCTACGAGCAGTACTTC
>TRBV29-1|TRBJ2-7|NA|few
CSVLGRGIHEQYF
TGCAGCGTTCTGGGACGGGGGATCCACGAGCAGTACTTC
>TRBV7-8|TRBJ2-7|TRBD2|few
CASSVQAGGYYEQYF
TGTGCCAGCAGCGTCCAAGCGGGAGGTTACTACGAGCAGTACTTC
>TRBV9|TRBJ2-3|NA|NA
CASSVVAASTDTQYF
TGTGCCAGCAGCGTAGTTGCAGCTAGCACAGATACGCAGTATTTT
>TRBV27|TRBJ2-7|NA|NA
CASSSHLGREQYF
TGTGCCAGCAGTTCGCATCTAGGACGCGAGCAGTACTTC
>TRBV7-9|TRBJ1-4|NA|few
CASSSPQGSATNEKLFF
TGTGCCAGCAGCTCACCACAGGGATCCGCAACTAATGAAAAACTGTTTTTT
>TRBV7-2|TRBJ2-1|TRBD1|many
CASSFGQGAGEQFF
TGTGCCAGCAGCTTTGGACAGGGGGCAGGTGAGCAGTTCTTC
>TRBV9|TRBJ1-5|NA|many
CASSVTEGQPQHF
TGTGCCAGCAGCGTTACCGAAGGCCAGCCCCAGCATTTT
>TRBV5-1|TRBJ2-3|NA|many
CASSFLDGTDTQYF
TGCGCCAGCAGCTTTTTGGACGGCACAGATACGCAGTATTTT
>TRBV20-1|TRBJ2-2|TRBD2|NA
CSARDLTSGRRVGELFF
TGCAGTGCTAGAGACCTTACTAGCGGGAGGAGGGTCGGGGAGCTGTTTTTT
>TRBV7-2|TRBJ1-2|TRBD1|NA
CASSFTGDGYTF
TGTGCCAGCAGCTTTACAGGGGATGGCTACACCTTC
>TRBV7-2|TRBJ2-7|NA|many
CASSLGFSHEQYF
TGTGCCAGCAGCTTAGGTTTTTCTCACGAGCAGTACTTC
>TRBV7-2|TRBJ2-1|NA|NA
CASSLDLARGVF
TGTGCCAGCAGCTTAGACCTAGCGCGGGGAGTCTTC
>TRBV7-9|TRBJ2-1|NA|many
CASSLGGSSSYNEQFF
TGTGCCAGCAGCTTAGGCGGGTCCAGCTCCTACAATGAGCAGTTCTTC
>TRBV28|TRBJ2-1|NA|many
CGLRGGNHNEQFF
TGTGGGCTAAGGGGCGGGAACCACAATGAGCAGTTCTTC
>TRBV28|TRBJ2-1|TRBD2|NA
CASTLPLAGTNEQFF
TGTGCCAGCACCCTCCCCCTAGCGGGGACCAATGAGCAGTTCTTC
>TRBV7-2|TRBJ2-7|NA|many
CASSQAGLSSYEQYF
TGTGCCAGCAGCCAGGCGGGACTGAGCTCCTACGAGCAGTACTTC
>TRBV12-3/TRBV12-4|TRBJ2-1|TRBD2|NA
CASTISGRGLNEQFF
TGTGCCAGCACCATCAGCGGGAGGGGCCTTAATGAGCAGTTCTTC
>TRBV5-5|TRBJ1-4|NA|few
CASRRNEKLFF
TGTGCCAGCAGGAGAAACGAAAAACTGTTTTTT
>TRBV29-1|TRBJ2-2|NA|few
CSVASRLNTGELFF
TGCAGCGTTGCCTCCAGATTAAACACCGGGGAGCTGTTTTTT
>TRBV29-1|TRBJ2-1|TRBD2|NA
CSVEGLAGVYNEQFF
TGCAGCGTTGAAGGTCTAGCGGGAGTCTACAATGAGCAGTTCTTC
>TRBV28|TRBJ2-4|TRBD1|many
CASSTTGAVMGIQYF
TGTGCCAGCAGTACTACAGGGGCCGTAATGGGCATTCAGTACTTC